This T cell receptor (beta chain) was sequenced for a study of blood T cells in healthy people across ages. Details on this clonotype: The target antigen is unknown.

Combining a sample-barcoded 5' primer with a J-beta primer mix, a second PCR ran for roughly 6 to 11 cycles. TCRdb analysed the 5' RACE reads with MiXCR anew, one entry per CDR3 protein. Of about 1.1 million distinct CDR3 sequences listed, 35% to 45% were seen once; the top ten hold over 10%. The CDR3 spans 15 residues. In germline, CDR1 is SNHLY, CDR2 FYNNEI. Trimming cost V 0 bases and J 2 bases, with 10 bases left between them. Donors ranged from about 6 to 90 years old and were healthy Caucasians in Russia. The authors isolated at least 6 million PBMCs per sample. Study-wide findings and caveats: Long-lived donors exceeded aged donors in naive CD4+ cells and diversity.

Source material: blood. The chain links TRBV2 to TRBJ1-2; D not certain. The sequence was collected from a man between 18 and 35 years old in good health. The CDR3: CASSEALGRNYGYTF. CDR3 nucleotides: TGTGCCAGCAGTGAAGCCCTCGGTAGGAACTATGGCTACACCTTC. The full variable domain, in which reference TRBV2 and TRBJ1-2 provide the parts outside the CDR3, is EPEVTQTPSHQVTQMGQEVILRCVPISNHLYFYWYRQILGQKVEFLVSFYNNEISEKSEIFDDQFSVERPDGSNFTLKIRSTKLEDSAMYFCASSEALGRNYGYTFGSGTRLTVV.